A selection of T cell receptor beta chains follows, all from one sample in a study of OX40 agonist ivuxolimab in advanced cancers. Clones were read by immunoSEQ multiplex PCR, and TCRdb kept only the in-frame ones, dropping some. The sample holds 52,000 or so clones, 88% seen once. The specimen was CD4+ or CD8+ T cells sorted from blood, collected in a trial of the OX40 agonist ivuxolimab. These receptors were taken from an adult with an advanced solid tumor such as melanoma, head and neck, liver or kidney cancer. The CDR3 runs from the conserved cysteine through the conserved F or W. Fields, in order: clone size, V gene, D gene, J gene, CDR3 protein, CDR3 DNA. The D gene is left open where the match is weak. Where a row states a size, it is once, few, many or the class of an expanded clone; other rows omit it.

NA	TRBV6-5	NA	TRBJ2-1	CASSYSTPGYNEQFF	TGTGCCAGCAGTTACTCGACACCAGGGTACAATGAGCAGTTCTTC
NA	TRBV27	NA	TRBJ2-7	CASSPRDRLHEQYF	TGTGCCAGCAGCCCACGAGACAGATTACACGAGCAGTACTTC
NA	TRBV28	NA	TRBJ1-1	CASSLRGNTEAFF	TGTGCCAGCAGTTTAAGAGGGAACACTGAAGCTTTCTTT
NA	TRBV28	NA	TRBJ2-1	CASSLNRGRVSGVDEQFF	TGTGCCAGCAGTTTAAACAGGGGGCGTGTTAGCGGGGTGGATGAGCAGTTCTTC
NA	TRBV5-5	TRBD2	TRBJ2-1	CASSFYVLAGRDEQFF	TGTGCCAGCAGCTTCTATGTACTAGCGGGAAGGGATGAGCAGTTCTTC
NA	TRBV2	NA	TRBJ1-1	CASSVGGVGQAFF	TGTGCCAGCAGTGTTGGCGGGGTTGGTCAAGCTTTCTTT
once	TRBV9	TRBD2	TRBJ2-1	CASSARKGTSGSVYNEQFF	TGTGCCAGCAGCGCCCGAAAGGGGACTAGCGGGAGTGTCTACAATGAGCAGTTCTTC
NA	TRBV30	NA	TRBJ1-1	CACPGPNTEAFF	TGTGCCTGCCCAGGCCCGAACACTGAAGCTTTCTTT
NA	TRBV7-9	TRBD2	TRBJ2-5	CASSRAGGMETQYF	TGTGCCAGCAGTCGTGCCGGGGGGATGGAGACCCAGTACTTC
NA	TRBV6-5	TRBD2	TRBJ2-5	CASSYGASGDQETQYF	TGTGCCAGCAGTTACGGGGCTAGCGGGGACCAAGAGACCCAGTACTTC
NA	TRBV5-6	TRBD1	TRBJ1-2	CASSPERGPGLGYGYTF	TGTGCCAGCAGCCCGGAAAGGGGGCCGGGGCTAGGCTATGGCTACACCTTC
NA	TRBV4-3	TRBD1	TRBJ2-1	CASSPMVAGGNSYNEQFF	TGCGCCAGCAGCCCCATGGTGGCAGGGGGAAACTCCTACAATGAGCAGTTCTTC
NA	TRBV7-2	NA	TRBJ1-3	CASSLADSAGNTIYF	TGTGCCAGCAGCTTAGCGGACAGCGCTGGAAACACCATATATTTT
NA	TRBV14	TRBD2	TRBJ2-1	CASSPSGGSYNEQFF	TGTGCCAGCAGCCCTAGCGGGGGCTCCTACAATGAGCAGTTCTTC
NA	TRBV27	NA	TRBJ2-4	CASSLSMVAKNIQYF	TGTGCCAGCAGTTTATCGATGGTAGCCAAAAACATTCAGTACTTC
NA	TRBV29-1	NA	TRBJ1-1	CSVEPGMNTEAFF	TGCAGCGTTGAGCCAGGGATGAACACTGAAGCTTTCTTT
NA	TRBV7-6	NA	TRBJ1-1	CASSLGGGDTEAFF	TGTGCCAGCAGCTTAGGTGGGGGGGACACTGAAGCTTTCTTT
NA	TRBV5-4	NA	TRBJ2-1	CASSRTPTRRHEQFF	TGTGCCAGCAGCCGCACACCGACACGTAGGCATGAGCAGTTCTTC
NA	TRBV11-2	NA	TRBJ1-2	CASSLDPTADYGYTF	TGTGCCAGCAGCTTAGACCCGACAGCAGACTATGGCTACACCTTC
NA	TRBV4-3	TRBD2	TRBJ2-7	CASSHGTSVSYEQYF	TGCGCCAGCAGCCACGGGACTAGCGTCTCCTACGAGCAGTACTTC
NA	TRBV11-3	NA	TRBJ2-1	CASSLDGRGSYNEQFF	TGTGCCAGCAGCTTAGATGGTCGGGGGTCCTACAATGAGCAGTTCTTC
NA	TRBV9	TRBD2	TRBJ2-1	CASSLAGGTNNEQFF	TGTGCCAGCAGCCTAGCGGGTGGAACAAACAATGAGCAGTTCTTC
NA	TRBV15	TRBD1	TRBJ2-5	CATSRVQGPQETQYF	TGTGCCACCAGCAGAGTACAGGGGCCCCAAGAGACCCAGTACTTC
NA	TRBV28	TRBD1	TRBJ1-5	CASSEQGYSNQPQHF	TGTGCCAGCAGCGAACAGGGGTACAGCAATCAGCCCCAGCATTTT
NA	TRBV2	NA	TRBJ1-1	CASSTMNTEAFF	TGTGCCAGCAGCACCATGAACACTGAAGCTTTCTTT
NA	TRBV4-3	NA	TRBJ2-1	CASSRGVSPYNEQFF	TGCGCCAGCAGCCGGGGGGTAAGCCCCTACAATGAGCAGTTCTTC
once	TRBV25-1	NA	TRBJ2-1	CASSAYNEQFF	TGTGCCAGCAGTGCCTACAATGAGCAGTTCTTC
NA	TRBV5-6	NA	TRBJ2-1	CASSLVWAGNEQFF	TGTGCCAGCAGCTTGGTGTGGGCAGGGAATGAGCAGTTCTTC
NA	TRBV19	TRBD1	TRBJ2-3	CASSPGTGGTDTQYF	TGTGCCAGTTCACCCGGGACAGGGGGTACAGATACGCAGTATTTT
NA	TRBV2	NA	TRBJ1-4	CASKSRWATNEKLFF	TGTGCCAGCAAGAGTCGGTGGGCAACTAATGAAAAACTGTTTTTT
NA	TRBV11-2	NA	TRBJ2-3	CASSFGLQYF	TGTGCCAGCAGCTTCGGGCTTCAGTATTTT
NA	TRBV7-9	NA	TRBJ2-2	CASSPVGGPTGELFF	TGTGCCAGCAGCCCTGTCGGTGGTCCCACCGGGGAGCTGTTTTTT
NA	TRBV9	NA	TRBJ2-3	CASSVEGLPTDTQYF	TGTGCCAGCAGCGTAGAAGGACTACCCACAGATACGCAGTATTTT